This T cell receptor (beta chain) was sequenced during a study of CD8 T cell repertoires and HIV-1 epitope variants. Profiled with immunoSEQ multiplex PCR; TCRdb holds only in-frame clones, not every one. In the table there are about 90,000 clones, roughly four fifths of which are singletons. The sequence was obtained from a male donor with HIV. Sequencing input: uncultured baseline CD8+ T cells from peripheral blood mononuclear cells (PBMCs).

The CDR3 bases are TGTGCCTGGAACCCTAGCGGAGGTGAGCAGTTCTTC. The encoded protein is CAWNPSGGEQFF. The V gene is TRBV30, the J gene TRBJ2-1; 7 nucleotides match TRBD2. The CDR3 sequence is 12 residues long. The V gene's germline CDR1 is GTSNPN and CDR2 SVGIG (reference sequence). V was pared by 4 bases and J by 9 bases, with 6 bases of the junction left unmatched.